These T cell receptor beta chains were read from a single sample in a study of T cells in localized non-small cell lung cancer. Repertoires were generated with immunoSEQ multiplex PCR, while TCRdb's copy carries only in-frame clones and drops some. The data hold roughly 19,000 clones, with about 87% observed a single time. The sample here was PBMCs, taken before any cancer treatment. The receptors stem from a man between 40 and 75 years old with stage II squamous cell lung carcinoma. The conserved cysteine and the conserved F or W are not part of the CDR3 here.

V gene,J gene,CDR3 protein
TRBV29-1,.,SVGQDFYEQY
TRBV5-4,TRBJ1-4,ASSLIGGEKLF
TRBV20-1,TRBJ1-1,SAYLNTEAF
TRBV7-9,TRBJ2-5,ASIDATGAFQETQY
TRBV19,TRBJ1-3,ASSISGNTIY
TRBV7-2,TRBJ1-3,ASSLFFQLGAGNTIY
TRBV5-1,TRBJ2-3,ASSLVLLTGGPSDTQY
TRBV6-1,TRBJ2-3,ASKGVQMSLGTQY
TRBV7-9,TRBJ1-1,ASSFGAGGNTEAF
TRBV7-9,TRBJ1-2,ASKKPGPNYGYT
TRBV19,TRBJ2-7,ASSPMGGVYEQY
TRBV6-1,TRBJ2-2,ASTLWREGIGELF
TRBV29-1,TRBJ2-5,SVDVGGKETQY
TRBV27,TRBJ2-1,ASSSLAGGPYNEQF
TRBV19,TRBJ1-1,ASNTGTGGNTEAF
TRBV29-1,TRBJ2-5,SVGAGAETQY
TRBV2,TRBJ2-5,AGELAGQETQY
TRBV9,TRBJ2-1,ASSVARVRDRRDNEQF
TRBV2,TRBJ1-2,ASSPIIGDNYGYT
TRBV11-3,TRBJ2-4,ASGQRTGLKNIQY
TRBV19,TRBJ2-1,ASGFSGTTNEQF
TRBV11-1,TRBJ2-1,ASSSRDYGNEQF
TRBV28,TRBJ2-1,ASSFFFGGSYNEQF
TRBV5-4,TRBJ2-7,ASSFSPEGEQY
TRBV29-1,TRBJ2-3,SVEGLAGVYTQY
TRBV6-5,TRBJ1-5,ASSYGGLGNQPQH
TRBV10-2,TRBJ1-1,ASINPLGENTEAF
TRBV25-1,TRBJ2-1,ASSSPGLPYNEQF
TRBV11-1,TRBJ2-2,ASSSGGLAGGRRELF
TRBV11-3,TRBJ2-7,ASTSGDTKAYEQY
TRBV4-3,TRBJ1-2,ASSETDYYGYT
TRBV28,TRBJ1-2,ASSPPGQNYGYT
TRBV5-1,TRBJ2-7,ASSLTGSSYEQY
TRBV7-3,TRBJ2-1,ASSLGTGTNEQF
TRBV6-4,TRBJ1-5,ASSESVNQPQH
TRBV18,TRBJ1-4,ASSPGEGNEKLF
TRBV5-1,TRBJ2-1,ASSHLGEYNEQF
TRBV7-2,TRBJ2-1,ATPRGGAHPYNEQF
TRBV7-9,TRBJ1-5,ASSFTGNQPQH
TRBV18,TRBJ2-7,ASSPRAASYEQY
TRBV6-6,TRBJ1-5,ASSYSQGMRQPQH